The clone carrying this TCR beta chain was observed a handful of times. TCRdb reprocessed the reads with MiXCR, giving one entry per CDR3 protein. This repertoire shows roughly 180,000 distinct CDR3 sequences, approximately 18% found once; its top ten account for roughly 24%. The data originate from a study of T cell repertoires in cytomegalovirus infection. CDR1 is SEHNR, CDR2 FQNEAQ, per germline (reference sequence). The CDR3 sequence is 14 residues long. V was pared by 5 bases and J by 4 bases, with 9 bases between. The receptor's source is a human donor in good health (CMV status not recorded). Some clones in this sample may be carry-over from other donors' samples. Sequencing was performed on CD8+ T cells from PBMCs. The chain carries TRBV7-9 and TRBJ2-6, with D perhaps TRBD1 (5 bases). DNA of the CDR3: TGTGCCAGCAGCCCTTCAGGGGGGGCCAACGTCCTGACTTTC. This codes for CASSPSGGANVLTF.